This T cell receptor beta chain was observed in a study of shared clonotypes between healthy human individuals. Remarks on this clone: Its matching antigen is unknown.

Each subset's genomic DNA was shared equally among a number of immunoSEQ plates. Per the authors' pipeline: Filtering was not the same, since immunoSEQ gave junction-only sequences without quality scores. Some clones are missing from TCRdb's copy, which holds only in-frame ones; the method was immunoSEQ multiplex PCR. Clonal size and the V and J genes are those of that table, whereas D and trimming came from the DNA. The profile shows fewer than 1.6 million clones, about 98.5% of them singletons. Study outcomes and limitations: Sampling involved blood alone; tissue repertoires likely differ. Sharing across a few donors was seen in 4% to 5.5% of naive CD4 clonotypes.

Germline-derived CDR1 and CDR2 are SGHTA and FQGNSA. CDR3 length: 14 amino acids. The ends were cut back, 1 base at V and 0 bases at J, with 6 bases in the middle. Sequenced sample: naive CD4+ T cells sorted from blood. The subset denotes: CD45RA+ positively selected. The receptor comes from a man younger than 45 in good health. The chain has TRBV7-2 and TRBJ1-1; perhaps TRBD1 as D (5 bases). The CDR3 protein is CASSLGGMNTEAFF. DNA for the CDR3: TGTGCCAGCAGCTTAGGGGGGATGAACACTGAAGCTTTCTTT.